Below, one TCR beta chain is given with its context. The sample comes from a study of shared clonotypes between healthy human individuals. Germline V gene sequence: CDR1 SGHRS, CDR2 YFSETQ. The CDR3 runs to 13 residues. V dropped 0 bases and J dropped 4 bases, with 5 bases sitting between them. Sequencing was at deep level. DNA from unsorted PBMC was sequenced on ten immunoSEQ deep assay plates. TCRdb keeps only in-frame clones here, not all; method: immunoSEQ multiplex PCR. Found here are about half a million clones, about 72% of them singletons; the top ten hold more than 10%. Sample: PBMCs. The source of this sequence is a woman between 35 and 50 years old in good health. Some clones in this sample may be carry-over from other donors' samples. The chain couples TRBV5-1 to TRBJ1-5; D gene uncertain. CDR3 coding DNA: TGCGCCAGCAGCTTGGCGACTAATCAGCCCCAGCATTTT. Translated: CASSLATNQPQHF.